The 5 T cell receptor beta chains listed next were all sequenced from one sample in a study of cytomegalovirus exposure and HLA in healthy donors. The PCR ran on 60 Vbeta and 13 Jbeta primers. Some clones are missing from TCRdb's copy, which holds only in-frame ones; the method was immunoSEQ multiplex PCR. The sample yields under 200,000 clones, 79% seen once. The specimen sequenced was PBMCs. All receptors derive from a woman aged 50 to 60 in good health and CMV-seronegative.

The chain employs TRBV7-8 and TRBJ1-5; perhaps TRBD1 as D (6 bases). Germline V gene lookup returns CDR1 SGHVS and CDR2 FQNEAQ. The CDR3 consists of 16 residues. Trimming took off 2 bases at V and 7 bases at J, with 18 bases between the two ends. The DNA for the CDR3 is TGTGCCAGCAGCTTATCCAGGGGCAGGGGTGGGCAGCCCCAGCATTTT. This encodes CASSLSRGRGGQPQHF.

The rearrangement links TRBV28 to TRBJ1-3; 7 bases map to TRBD1. V lost 3 bases, J lost 0 bases, and 8 bases stayed unmatched. CDR1 is MDHEN, CDR2 SYDVKM, per germline. This CDR3 has 17 residues. Here the CDR3 reads CASSFRTGRLSGNTIYF. The DNA for the CDR3 is TGTGCCAGCAGTTTTCGGACAGGTCGACTCTCTGGAAACACCATATATTTT.

The rearrangement uses TRBV27 and TRBJ2-3; 11 positions match TRBD2. Germline CDR1 reads MNHEY; CDR2 reads SMNVEV (reference sequence). Trimming cost V 5 bases and J 4 bases; bases outside gene matches: 11. CDR3 length: 17 residues. The CDR3 DNA reads TGTGCCAGCAGTGCCAGGGCTAGCGGGGGGCAGGCAGATACGCAGTATTTT. Protein: CASSARASGGQADTQYF.

The V gene is TRBV23-1, the J gene TRBJ2-3, with 10 bases matching TRBD1. TRBV23-1 is annotated as an ORF whose role is uncertain. This CDR3 contains 17 residues. V gave up 6 bases and J gave up 0 bases; unmatched junction bases: 9. This CDR3 reads CASSQEDRGSSTDTQYF. The CDR3 bases are TGCGCCAGCAGCCAAGAGGACAGGGGGTCTAGCACAGATACGCAGTATTTT.

The chain has TRBV25-1 and TRBJ1-2; TRBD1 might be the D (6 bases). Germline values: CDR1 MGHDK, CDR2 SYGVNS. CDR3 length: 15 amino acids. Deletions cut 3 bases from V and 8 bases from J, with 19 bases between. The DNA for the CDR3 is TGTGCCAGCAGTGATCGCGGCACAGGGTGGGGAGGCTACACCTTC. This sequence encodes CASSDRGTGWGGYTF.